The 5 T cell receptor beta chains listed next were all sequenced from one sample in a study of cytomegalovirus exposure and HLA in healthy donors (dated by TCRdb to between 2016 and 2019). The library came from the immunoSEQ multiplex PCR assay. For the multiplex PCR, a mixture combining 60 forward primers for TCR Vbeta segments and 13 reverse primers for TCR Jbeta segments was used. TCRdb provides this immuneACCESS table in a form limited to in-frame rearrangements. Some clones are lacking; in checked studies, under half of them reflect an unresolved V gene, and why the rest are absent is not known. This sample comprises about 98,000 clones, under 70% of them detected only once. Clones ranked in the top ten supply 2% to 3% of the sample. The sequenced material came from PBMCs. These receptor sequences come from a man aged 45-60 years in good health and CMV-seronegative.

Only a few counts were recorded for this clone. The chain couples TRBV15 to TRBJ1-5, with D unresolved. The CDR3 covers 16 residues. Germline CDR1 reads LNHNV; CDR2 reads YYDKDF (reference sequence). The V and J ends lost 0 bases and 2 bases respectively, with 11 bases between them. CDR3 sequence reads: CATSRDSQRGNQPQHF. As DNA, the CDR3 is TGTGCCACCAGCAGAGATAGCCAGAGGGGCAATCAGCCCCAGCATTTT. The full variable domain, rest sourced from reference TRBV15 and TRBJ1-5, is DAMVIQNPRYQVTQFGKPVTLSCSQTLNHNVMYWYQQKSSQAPKLLFHYYDKDFNNEADTPDNFQSRRPNTSFCFLDIRSPGLGDTAMYLCATSRDSQRGNQPQHFGDGTRLSIL.

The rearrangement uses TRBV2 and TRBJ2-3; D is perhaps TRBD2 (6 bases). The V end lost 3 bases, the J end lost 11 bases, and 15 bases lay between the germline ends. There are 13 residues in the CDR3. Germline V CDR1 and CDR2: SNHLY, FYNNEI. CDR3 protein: CASSEMSGVRQYF. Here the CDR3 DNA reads TGTGCCAGCAGTGAGATGTCGGGGGTTAGGCAGTATTTT.

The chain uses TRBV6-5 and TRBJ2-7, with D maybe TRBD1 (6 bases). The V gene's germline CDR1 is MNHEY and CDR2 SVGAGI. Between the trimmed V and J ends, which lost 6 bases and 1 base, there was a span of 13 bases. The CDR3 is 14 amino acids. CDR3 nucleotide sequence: TGTGCCAGCAGCAAGGCCAGGGGTTCCTACGAGCAGTACTTC. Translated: CASSKARGSYEQYF.

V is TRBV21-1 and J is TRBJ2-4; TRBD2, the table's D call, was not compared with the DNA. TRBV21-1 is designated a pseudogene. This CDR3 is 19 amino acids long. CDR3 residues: CASSKGPGLAGGPVNIQYF. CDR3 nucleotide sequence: TGTGCCAGCAGCAAAGGACCTGGGCTAGCGGGAGGGCCGGTTAACATTCAGTACTTC.

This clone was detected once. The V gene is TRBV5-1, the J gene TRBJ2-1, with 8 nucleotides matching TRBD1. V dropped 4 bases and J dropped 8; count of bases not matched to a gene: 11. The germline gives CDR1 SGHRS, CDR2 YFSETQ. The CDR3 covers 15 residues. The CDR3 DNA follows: TGCGCCAGCAGCCTTGGACAGGGCGCGGGCGATGAGCAGTTCTTC. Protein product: CASSLGQGAGDEQFF.